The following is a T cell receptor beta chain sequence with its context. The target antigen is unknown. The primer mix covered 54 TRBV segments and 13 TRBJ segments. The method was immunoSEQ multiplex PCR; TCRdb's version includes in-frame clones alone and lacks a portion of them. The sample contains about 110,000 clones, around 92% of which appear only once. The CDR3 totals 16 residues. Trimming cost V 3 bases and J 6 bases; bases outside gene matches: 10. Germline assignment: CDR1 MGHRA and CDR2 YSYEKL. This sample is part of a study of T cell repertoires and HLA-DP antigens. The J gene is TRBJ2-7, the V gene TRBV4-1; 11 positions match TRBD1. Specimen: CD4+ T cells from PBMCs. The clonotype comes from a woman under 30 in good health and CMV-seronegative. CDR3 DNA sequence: TGCGCCAGCAGCCAGGCCTGGACAGGGGGCAAATCCGAGCAGTACGTC. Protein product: CASSQAWTGGKSEQYV.